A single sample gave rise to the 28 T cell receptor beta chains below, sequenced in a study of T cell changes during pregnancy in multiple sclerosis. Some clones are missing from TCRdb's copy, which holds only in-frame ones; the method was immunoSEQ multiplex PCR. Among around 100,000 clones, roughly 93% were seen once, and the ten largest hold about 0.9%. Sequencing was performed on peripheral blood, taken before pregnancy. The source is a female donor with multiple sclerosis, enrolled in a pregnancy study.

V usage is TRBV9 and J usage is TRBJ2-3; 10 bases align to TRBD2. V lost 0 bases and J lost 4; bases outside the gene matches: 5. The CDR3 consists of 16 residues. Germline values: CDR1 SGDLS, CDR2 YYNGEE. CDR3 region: CASSVDLAGAPDTQYF. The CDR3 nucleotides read TGTGCCAGCAGCGTAGATCTAGCGGGAGCCCCAGATACGCAGTATTTT.

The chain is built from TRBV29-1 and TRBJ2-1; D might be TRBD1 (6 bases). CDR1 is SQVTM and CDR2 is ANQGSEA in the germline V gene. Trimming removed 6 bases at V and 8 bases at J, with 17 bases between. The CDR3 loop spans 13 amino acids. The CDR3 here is CSVGNGGRYEQFF. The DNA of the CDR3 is TGCAGCGTCGGAAATGGGGGCAGGTATGAGCAGTTCTTC.

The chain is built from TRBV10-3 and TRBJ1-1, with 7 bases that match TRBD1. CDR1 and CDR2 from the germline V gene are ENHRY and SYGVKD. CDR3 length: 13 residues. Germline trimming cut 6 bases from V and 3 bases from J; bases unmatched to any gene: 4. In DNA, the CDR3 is TGTGCCATCAGGACGGGACAGCACACTGAAGCTTTCTTT. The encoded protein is CAIRTGQHTEAFF.

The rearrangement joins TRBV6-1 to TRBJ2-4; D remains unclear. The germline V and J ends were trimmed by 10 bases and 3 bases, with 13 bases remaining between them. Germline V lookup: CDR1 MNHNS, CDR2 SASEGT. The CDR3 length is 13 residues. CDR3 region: CATTTPNKNIQYF. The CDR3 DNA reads TGTGCCACCACTACACCCAACAAAAACATTCAGTACTTC.

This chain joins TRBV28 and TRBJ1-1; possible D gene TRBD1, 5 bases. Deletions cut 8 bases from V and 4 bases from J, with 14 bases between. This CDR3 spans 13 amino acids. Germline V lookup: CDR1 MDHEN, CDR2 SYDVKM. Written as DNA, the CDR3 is TGTGCCAGCTGGGGGTGGCGGGGCACTGAAGCTTTCTTT. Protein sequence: CASWGWRGTEAFF.

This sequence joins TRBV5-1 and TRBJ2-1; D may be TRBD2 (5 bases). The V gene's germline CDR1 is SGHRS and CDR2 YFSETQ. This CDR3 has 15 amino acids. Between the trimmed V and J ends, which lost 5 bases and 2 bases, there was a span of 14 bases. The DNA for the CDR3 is TGCGCCAGCAGAGAGGGAGTAGCCCCCTACAATGAGCAGTTCTTC. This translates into CASREGVAPYNEQFF.

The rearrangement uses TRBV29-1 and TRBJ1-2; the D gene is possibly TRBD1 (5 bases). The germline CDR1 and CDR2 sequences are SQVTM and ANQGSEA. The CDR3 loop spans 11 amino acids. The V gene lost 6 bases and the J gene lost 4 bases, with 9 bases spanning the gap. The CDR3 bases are TGCAGCGTGGTGACAGCCTATGGCTACACCTTC. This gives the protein CSVVTAYGYTF. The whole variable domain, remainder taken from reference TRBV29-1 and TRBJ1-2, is SAVISQKPSRDICQRGTSLTIQCQVDSQVTMMFWYRQQPGQSLTLIATANQGSEATYESGFVIDKFPISRPNLTFSTLTVSNMSPEDSSIYLCSVVTAYGYTFGSGTRLTVV.

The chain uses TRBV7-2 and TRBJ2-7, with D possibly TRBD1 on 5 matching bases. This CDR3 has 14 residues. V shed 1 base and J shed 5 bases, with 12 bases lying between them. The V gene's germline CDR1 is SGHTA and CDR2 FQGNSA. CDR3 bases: TGTGCCAGCAGCTTAGGAGCAGGGCTCGACGAGCAGTACTTC. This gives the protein CASSLGAGLDEQYF.

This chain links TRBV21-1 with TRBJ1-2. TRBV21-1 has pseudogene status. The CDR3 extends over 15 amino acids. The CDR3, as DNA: TGTGCCAGCAGCAATGGGACTCCTACTAACTATGGCTACACCTTC. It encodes CASSNGTPTNYGYTF.

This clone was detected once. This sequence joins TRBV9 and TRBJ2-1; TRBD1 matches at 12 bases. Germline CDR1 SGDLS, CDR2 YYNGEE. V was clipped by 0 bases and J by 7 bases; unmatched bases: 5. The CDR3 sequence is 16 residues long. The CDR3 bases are TGTGCCAGCAGCGTAGTGGGGACAGGGGGCTTTAATGAGCAGTTCTTC. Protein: CASSVVGTGGFNEQFF.

CDR3 sequence: CASSLLASPQPGTGTDTQYF. In DNA form, the CDR3 reads TGTGCCAGCAGCCTACTCGCGTCCCCTCAACCAGGCACGGGCACAGATACGCAGTATTTT. This chain uses TRBV9 with TRBJ2-3; D is ambiguous. This CDR3 contains 20 residues. Germline CDR1 reads SGDLS; CDR2 reads YYNGEE. Trimming shortened V by 4 bases and J by 1 base, and 28 bases separated the two germline ends. Supplemented by reference TRBV9 and TRBJ2-3, the full variable domain reads DSGVTQTPKHLITATGQRVTLRCSPRSGDLSVYWYQQSLDQGLQFLIQYYNGEERAKGNILERFSAQQFPDLHSELNLSSLELGDSALYFCASSLLASPQPGTGTDTQYFGPGTRLTVL.

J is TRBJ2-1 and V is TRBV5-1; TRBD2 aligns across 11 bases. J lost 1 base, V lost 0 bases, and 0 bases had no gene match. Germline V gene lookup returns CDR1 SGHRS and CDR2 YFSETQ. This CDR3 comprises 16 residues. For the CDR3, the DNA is TGCGCCAGCAGCTTGGGACTAGCGGGGTCCTACAATGAGCAGTTCTTC. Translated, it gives CASSLGLAGSYNEQFF. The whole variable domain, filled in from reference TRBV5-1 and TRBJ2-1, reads KAGVTQTPRYLIKTRGQQVTLSCSPISGHRSVSWYQQTPGQGLQFLFEYFSETQRNKGNFPGRFSGRQFSNSRSEMNVSTLELGDSALYLCASSLGLAGSYNEQFFGPGTRLTVL.

CDR3 residues: CASSEARRGDGYTF. The CDR3 region has the DNA TGTGCCAGCAGTGAAGCGAGGAGGGGTGATGGCTACACCTTC. The V call is TRBV6-1, the J call TRBJ1-2, with D possibly matching TRBD1 (5 bases). V was clipped by 0 bases and J by 6 bases, with 11 bases between them. CDR1 MNHNS and CDR2 SASEGT come from the germline V gene. CDR3 length: 14 amino acids.

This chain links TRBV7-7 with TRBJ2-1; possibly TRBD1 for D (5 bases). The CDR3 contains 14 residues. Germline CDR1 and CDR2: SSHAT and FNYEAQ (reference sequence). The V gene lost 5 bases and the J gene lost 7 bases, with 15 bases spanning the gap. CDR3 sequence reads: CASSPRLPGNEQFF. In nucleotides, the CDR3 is TGTGCCAGCAGCCCTCGACTCCCAGGGAATGAGCAGTTCTTC.

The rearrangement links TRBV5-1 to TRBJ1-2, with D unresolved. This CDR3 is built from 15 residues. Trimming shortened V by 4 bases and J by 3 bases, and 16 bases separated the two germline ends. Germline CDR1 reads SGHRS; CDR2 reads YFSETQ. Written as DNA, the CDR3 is TGCGCCAGCAGCCCTGGTCGGGGTAGCGACTATGGCTACACCTTC. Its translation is CASSPGRGSDYGYTF. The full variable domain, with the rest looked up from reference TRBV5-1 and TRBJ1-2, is KAGVTQTPRYLIKTRGQQVTLSCSPISGHRSVSWYQQTPGQGLQFLFEYFSETQRNKGNFPGRFSGRQFSNSRSEMNVSTLELGDSALYLCASSPGRGSDYGYTFGSGTRLTVV.

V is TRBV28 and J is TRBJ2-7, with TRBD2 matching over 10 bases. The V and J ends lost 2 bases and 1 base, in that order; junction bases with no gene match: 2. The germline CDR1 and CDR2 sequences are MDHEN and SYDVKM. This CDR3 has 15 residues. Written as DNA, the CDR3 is TGTGCCAGCAGTTTACTAGCGGGAGATTCCTACGAGCAGTACTTC. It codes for CASSLLAGDSYEQYF.

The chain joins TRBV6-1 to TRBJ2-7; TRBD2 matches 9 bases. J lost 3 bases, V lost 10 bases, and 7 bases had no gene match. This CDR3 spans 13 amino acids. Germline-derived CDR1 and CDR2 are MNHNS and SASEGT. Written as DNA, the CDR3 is TGTGCCACCCAGACGACTAGCGGCTACGAGCAGTACTTC. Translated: CATQTTSGYEQYF.

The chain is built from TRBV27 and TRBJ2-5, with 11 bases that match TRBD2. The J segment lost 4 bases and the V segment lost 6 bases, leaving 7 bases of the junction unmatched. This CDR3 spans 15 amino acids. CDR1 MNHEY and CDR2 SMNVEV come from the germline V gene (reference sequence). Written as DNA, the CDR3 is TGTGCCAGCAGCCAGACTAGCGGGATTCGAGAGACCCAGTACTTC. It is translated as CASSQTSGIRETQYF.

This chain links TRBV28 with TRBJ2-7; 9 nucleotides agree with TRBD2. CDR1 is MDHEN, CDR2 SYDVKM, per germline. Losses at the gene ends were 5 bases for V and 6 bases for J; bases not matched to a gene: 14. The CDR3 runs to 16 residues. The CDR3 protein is CASSLIGGSGSPEQYF. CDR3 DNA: TGTGCCAGCAGTCTCATTGGGGGTAGCGGGAGTCCCGAGCAGTACTTC.

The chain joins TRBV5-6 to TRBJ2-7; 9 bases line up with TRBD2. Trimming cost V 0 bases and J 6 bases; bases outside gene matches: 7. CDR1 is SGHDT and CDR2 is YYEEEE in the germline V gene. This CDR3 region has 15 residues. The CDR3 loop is CASSLVGREGREQYF. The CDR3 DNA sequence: TGTGCCAGCAGCTTGGTTGGGCGGGAGGGCCGCGAGCAGTACTTC. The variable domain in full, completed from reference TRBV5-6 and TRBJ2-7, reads DAGVTQSPTHLIKTRGQQVTLRCSPKSGHDTVSWYQQALGQGPQFIFQYYEEEERQRGNFPDRFSGHQFPNYSSELNVNALLLGDSALYLCASSLVGREGREQYFGPGTRLTVT.

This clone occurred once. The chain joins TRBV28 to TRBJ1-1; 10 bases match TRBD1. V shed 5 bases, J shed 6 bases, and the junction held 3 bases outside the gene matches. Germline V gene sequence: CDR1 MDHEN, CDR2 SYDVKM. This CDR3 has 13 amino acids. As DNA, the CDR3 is TGTGCCAGCAGTGTCGGACAGGGGGCTGAAGCTTTCTTT. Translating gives CASSVGQGAEAFF. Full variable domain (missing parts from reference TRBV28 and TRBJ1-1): DVKVTQSSRYLVKRTGEKVFLECVQDMDHENMFWYRQDPGLGLRLIYFSYDVKMKEKGDIPEGYSVSREKKERFSLILESASTNQTSMYLCASSVGQGAEAFFGQGTRLTVV.

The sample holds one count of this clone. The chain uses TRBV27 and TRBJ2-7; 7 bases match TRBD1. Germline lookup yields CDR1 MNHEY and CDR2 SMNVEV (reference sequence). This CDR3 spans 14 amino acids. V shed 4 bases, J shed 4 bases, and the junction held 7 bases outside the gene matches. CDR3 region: CASSSSTGLYEQYF. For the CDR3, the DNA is TGTGCCAGCAGTTCGTCGACAGGGTTGTACGAGCAGTACTTC.

The CDR3 spells CAWRDSNYGYTF. CDR3 nucleotides: TGTGCCTGGAGGGACAGTAACTATGGCTACACCTTC. The J gene is TRBJ1-2, the V gene TRBV30, with a tentative D call TRBD1 (6 bases). CDR3 length: 12 amino acids. Trimming cost V 3 bases and J 1 base, with 6 bases left between them. Germline V CDR1 and CDR2: GTSNPN, SVGIG (reference sequence).

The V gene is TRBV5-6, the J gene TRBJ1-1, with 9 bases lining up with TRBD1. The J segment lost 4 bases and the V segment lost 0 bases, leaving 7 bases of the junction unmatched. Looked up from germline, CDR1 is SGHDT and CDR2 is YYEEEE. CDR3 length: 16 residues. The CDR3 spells CASSLDWTGETTEAFF. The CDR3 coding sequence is TGTGCCAGCAGCTTGGACTGGACAGGGGAGACCACTGAAGCTTTCTTT.

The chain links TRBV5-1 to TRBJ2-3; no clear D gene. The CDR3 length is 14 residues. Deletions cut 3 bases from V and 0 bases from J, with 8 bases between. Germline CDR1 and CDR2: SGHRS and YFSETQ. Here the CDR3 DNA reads TGCGCCAGCAGCTCTTGGCCCAGCACAGATACGCAGTATTTT. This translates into CASSSWPSTDTQYF.

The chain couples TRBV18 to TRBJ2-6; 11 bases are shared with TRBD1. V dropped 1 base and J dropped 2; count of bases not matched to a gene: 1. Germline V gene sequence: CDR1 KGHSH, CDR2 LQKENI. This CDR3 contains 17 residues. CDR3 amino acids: CASSPRGQGAGANVLTF. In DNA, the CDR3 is TGTGCCAGCTCACCACGGGGACAGGGGGCTGGGGCCAACGTCCTGACTTTC.

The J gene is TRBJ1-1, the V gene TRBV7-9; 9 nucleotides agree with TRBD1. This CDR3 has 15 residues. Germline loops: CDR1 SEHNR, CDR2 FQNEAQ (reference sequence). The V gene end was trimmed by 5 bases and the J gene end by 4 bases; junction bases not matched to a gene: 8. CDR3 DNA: TGTGCCAGCAGCCGCCGAGGGACAGGGCGCACTGAAGCTTTCTTT. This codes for CASSRRGTGRTEAFF.

CDR3 region: CASSPKGATLEQYF. The CDR3 DNA reads TGTGCCAGCAGCCCAAAGGGGGCTACCCTGGAGCAGTACTTC. The V and J genes are TRBV14 and TRBJ2-7; 7 bases map to TRBD1. CDR1 SGHDN and CDR2 FVKESK come from the germline V gene. The CDR3 totals 14 residues. The trim removed 4 bases at V and 7 bases at J, leaving 10 bases unmatched.